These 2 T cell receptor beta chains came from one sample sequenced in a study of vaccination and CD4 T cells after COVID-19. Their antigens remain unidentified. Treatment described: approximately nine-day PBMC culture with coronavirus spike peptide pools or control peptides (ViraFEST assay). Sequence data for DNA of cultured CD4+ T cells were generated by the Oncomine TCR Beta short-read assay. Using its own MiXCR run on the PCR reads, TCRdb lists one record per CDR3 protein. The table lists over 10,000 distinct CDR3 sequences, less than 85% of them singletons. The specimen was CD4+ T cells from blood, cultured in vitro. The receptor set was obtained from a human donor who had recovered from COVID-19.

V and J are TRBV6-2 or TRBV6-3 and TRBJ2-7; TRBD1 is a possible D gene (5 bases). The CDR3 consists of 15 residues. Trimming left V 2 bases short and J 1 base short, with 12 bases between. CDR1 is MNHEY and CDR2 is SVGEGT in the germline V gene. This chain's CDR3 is CASSYRQLPSYEQYF. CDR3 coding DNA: TGTGCCAGCAGTTACCGACAGCTTCCTTCCTACGAGCAGTACTTC.

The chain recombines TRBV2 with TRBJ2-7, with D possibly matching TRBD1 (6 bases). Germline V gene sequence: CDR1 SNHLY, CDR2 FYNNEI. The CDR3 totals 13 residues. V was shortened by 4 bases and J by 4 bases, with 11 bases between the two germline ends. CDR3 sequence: CASSGNQGYEQYF. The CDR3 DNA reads TGTGCCAGCAGTGGAAACCAGGGGTACGAGCAGTACTTC.